A selection of T cell receptor beta chains follows, all from one sample in a study of CD8 T cells in Susac syndrome. Via MiXCR, TCRdb re-called the immunoSEQ multiplex PCR reads, giving one row per CDR3 protein. The sample lists some 130,000 distinct CDR3 sequences, over 90% occurring once. The source material was CD8+ T cells from PBMCs. The receptors here all came from a human donor with Susac syndrome. CDR3s include the opening cysteine and the closing phenylalanine or tryptophan. The order of the fields is J gene, D gene, V gene, clone size, CDR3 DNA, CDR3 protein. The D gene is left open where the match is weak. Not every row has a clone size; where given, it reads once, few, many or a size class.

j_call: TRBJ2-1; d_call: NA; v_call: TRBV29-1; clone_size: NA; cdr3_nt: TGCAGCTCTGGGGGAAACTACAATGAGCAGTTCTTC; cdr3_aa: CSSGGNYNEQFF
j_call: TRBJ2-7; d_call: NA; v_call: TRBV27; clone_size: NA; cdr3_nt: TGTGCCAGCAGTTTATCTTCTGGTCACGAGCAGTACTTC; cdr3_aa: CASSLSSGHEQYF
j_call: TRBJ2-3; d_call: NA; v_call: TRBV10-3; clone_size: NA; cdr3_nt: TGTGCCATAAGGACGACAGATACGCAGTATTTT; cdr3_aa: CAIRTTDTQYF
j_call: TRBJ2-5; d_call: NA; v_call: TRBV2; clone_size: NA; cdr3_nt: TGTGCCAGCACCGTGTCCAGGGCCCAAGAGACCCAGTACTTC; cdr3_aa: CASTVSRAQETQYF
j_call: TRBJ1-1; d_call: TRBD1; v_call: TRBV15; clone_size: once; cdr3_nt: TGTGCCACCAGCACCGACAACGGGGTCCCGACCGGGACAGGGAATCCGGCTGAAGCTTTCTTT; cdr3_aa: CATSTDNGVPTGTGNPAEAFF
j_call: TRBJ2-3; d_call: NA; v_call: TRBV5-4; clone_size: NA; cdr3_nt: TGTGCCAGCAGCTTTGAAGGGAGCACAGATACGCAGTATTTT; cdr3_aa: CASSFEGSTDTQYF
j_call: TRBJ2-3; d_call: NA; v_call: TRBV12-3/TRBV12-4; clone_size: NA; cdr3_nt: TGTGCCAGCAGTTCGGGACGAGCTAACACAGATACGCAGTATTTT; cdr3_aa: CASSSGRANTDTQYF
j_call: TRBJ1-1; d_call: NA; v_call: TRBV12-5; clone_size: NA; cdr3_nt: TGTGCTAGTGGTTTGTCGGCAGGGATGGAGACTGAAGCTTTCTTT; cdr3_aa: CASGLSAGMETEAFF
j_call: TRBJ1-1; d_call: NA; v_call: TRBV7-9; clone_size: NA; cdr3_nt: TGTGCCAGCAGCTCAAATTTCAAGAACACTGAAGCTTTCTTT; cdr3_aa: CASSSNFKNTEAFF
j_call: TRBJ2-7; d_call: NA; v_call: TRBV30; clone_size: NA; cdr3_nt: TGTGCCTGGAGCGTTTTATACGAGCAGTACTTC; cdr3_aa: CAWSVLYEQYF
j_call: TRBJ2-7; d_call: TRBD2; v_call: TRBV6-7; clone_size: NA; cdr3_nt: TGTGCCAGCAGTTACTCGGTACTAGCGGGTTACTACGAGCAGTACTTC; cdr3_aa: CASSYSVLAGYYEQYF
j_call: TRBJ2-7; d_call: TRBD2; v_call: TRBV13; clone_size: NA; cdr3_nt: TGTGCCAGCAGCTCCCCGACAGCGGGACCCTCCTACGAGCAGTACTTC; cdr3_aa: CASSSPTAGPSYEQYF
j_call: TRBJ1-1; d_call: NA; v_call: TRBV6-1; clone_size: NA; cdr3_nt: TGTGCCAGCAGAATAGGTCTAAAAAAGGGGAACACTGAAGCTTTCTTT; cdr3_aa: CASRIGLKKGNTEAFF
j_call: TRBJ2-3; d_call: TRBD2; v_call: TRBV20-1; clone_size: NA; cdr3_nt: TGCAGTGCTCCCACGACTAGCAGCTCACCCACAGATACGCAGTATTTT; cdr3_aa: CSAPTTSSSPTDTQYF
j_call: TRBJ2-7; d_call: NA; v_call: TRBV27; clone_size: NA; cdr3_nt: TGTGCCAGCAGCTGGGGAGCAGACTTCGGGGAGCAGTACTTC; cdr3_aa: CASSWGADFGEQYF
j_call: TRBJ2-2; d_call: TRBD2; v_call: TRBV29-1; clone_size: NA; cdr3_nt: TGCAGCGCCAAGCGGGAGGACACCGGGGAGCTGTTTTTT; cdr3_aa: CSAKREDTGELFF
j_call: TRBJ1-1; d_call: NA; v_call: TRBV6-6; clone_size: NA; cdr3_nt: TGTGCCAGCACCTACGGACAGACGAACACTGAAGCTTTCTTT; cdr3_aa: CASTYGQTNTEAFF
j_call: TRBJ2-3; d_call: TRBD2; v_call: TRBV20-1; clone_size: NA; cdr3_nt: TGCAGTGCTCCGGGACTAGCAGGCACAGATACGCAGTATTTT; cdr3_aa: CSAPGLAGTDTQYF
j_call: TRBJ1-1; d_call: TRBD1; v_call: TRBV9; clone_size: NA; cdr3_nt: TGTGCCAGCAGCGCGGACCCGGACAGGGGAAATGAAGCTTTCTTT; cdr3_aa: CASSADPDRGNEAFF
j_call: TRBJ2-1; d_call: NA; v_call: TRBV27; clone_size: NA; cdr3_nt: NA; cdr3_aa: CASSFGQGSFF
j_call: TRBJ2-7; d_call: NA; v_call: TRBV29-1; clone_size: NA; cdr3_nt: TGCAGCGTTGAAGGGTATGGTAACTCCTACGAGCAGTACTTC; cdr3_aa: CSVEGYGNSYEQYF